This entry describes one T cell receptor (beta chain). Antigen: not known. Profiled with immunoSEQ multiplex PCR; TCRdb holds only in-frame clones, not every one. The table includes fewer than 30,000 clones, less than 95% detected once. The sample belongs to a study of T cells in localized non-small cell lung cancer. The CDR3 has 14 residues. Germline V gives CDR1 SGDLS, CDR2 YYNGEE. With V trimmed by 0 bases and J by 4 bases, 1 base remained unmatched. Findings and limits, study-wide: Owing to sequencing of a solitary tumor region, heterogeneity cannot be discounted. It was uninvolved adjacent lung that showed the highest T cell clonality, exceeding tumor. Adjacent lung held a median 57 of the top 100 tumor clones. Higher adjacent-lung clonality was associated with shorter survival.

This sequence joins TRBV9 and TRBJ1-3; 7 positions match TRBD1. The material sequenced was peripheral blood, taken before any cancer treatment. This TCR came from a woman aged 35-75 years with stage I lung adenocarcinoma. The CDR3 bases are TGTGCCAGCAGCGTAGGGGGACAGGGAAACACCATATATTTT. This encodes CASSVGGQGNTIYF.